These 14 T cell receptor beta chains came from one sample sequenced in a study of blood T cell repertoires in COVID-19. Some clones are missing from TCRdb's copy, which holds only in-frame ones; the method was immunoSEQ multiplex PCR. The table lists around 68,000 clones, roughly 84% of them singletons. The source material was peripheral blood. The receptor set was obtained from a man aged 45-65 years with active COVID-19.

The V gene is TRBV6-2 or TRBV6-3, the J gene TRBJ1-2; TRBD1 is a possible D gene (6 bases). Trimming pared 0 bases from V and 7 bases from J, leaving 18 bases between. The CDR3 is 16 amino acids. Germline V CDR1 and CDR2: MNHEY, SVGEGT. Here the CDR3 DNA reads TGTGCCAGCAGTTACTCGACCTACAGGGTGGTAGGTGGCTACACCTTC. This sequence encodes CASSYSTYRVVGGYTF.

J is TRBJ2-2 and V is TRBV9; 11 positions agree with TRBD2. The V gene's germline CDR1 is SGDLS and CDR2 YYNGEE. The V and J ends lost 0 bases and 6 bases, in that order; junction bases with no gene match: 7. This CDR3 spans 17 amino acids. CDR3 residues: CASSVGGAGLAAGELFF. CDR3 in DNA: TGTGCCAGCAGCGTAGGTGGAGCGGGACTAGCGGCCGGGGAGCTGTTTTTT.

The chain joins TRBV7-9 to TRBJ1-6; 7 bases agree with TRBD1. Germline CDR1 SEHNR, CDR2 FQNEAQ (reference sequence). The V segment lost 2 bases and the J segment 5 bases; nucleotides outside the gene matches: 3. The CDR3 extends over 15 amino acids. The chain's CDR3 is CASSLNQGDNSPLHF. The CDR3 coding sequence is TGTGCCAGCAGCTTAAACCAGGGGGATAATTCACCCCTCCACTTT.

The chain employs TRBV5-5 and TRBJ2-3; D possibly corresponds to TRBD2 (5 bases). V dropped 4 bases and J dropped 4 bases, with 13 bases sitting between them. Germline V CDR1 and CDR2: SGHKS, YYEKEE (reference sequence). The CDR3 runs to 14 residues. The CDR3 DNA sequence: TGTGCCAGCAGCCGCAATGCCGGGGCAGATACGCAGTATTTT. It translates to CASSRNAGADTQYF. Together with reference TRBV5-5 and TRBJ2-3, the CDR3 gives the full variable domain: DAGVTQSPTHLIKTRGQQVTLRCSPISGHKSVSWYQQVLGQGPQFIFQYYEKEERGRGNFPDRFSARQFPNYSSELNVNALLLGDSALYLCASSRNAGADTQYFGPGTRLTVL.

V and J are TRBV27 and TRBJ1-4; D not certain. Germline CDR1 and CDR2: MNHEY and SMNVEV (reference sequence). This CDR3 is 14 amino acids long. V lost 5 bases to trimming and J lost 5 bases, with 12 bases between them. DNA of the CDR3: TGTGCCAGCAGTAGTAGGCAGGCAAATGAAAAACTGTTTTTT. It translates to CASSSRQANEKLFF.

This chain links TRBV28 with TRBJ1-4; 10 nucleotides align to TRBD1. Losses at the gene ends were 4 bases for V and 8 bases for J; bases not matched to a gene: 10. There are 16 residues in the CDR3. Germline values: CDR1 MDHEN, CDR2 SYDVKM. Written as DNA, the CDR3 is TGTGCCAGCAGTTCACCCAAGACAGGGGGCAGAGAAAAACTGTTTTTT. Protein sequence: CASSSPKTGGREKLFF.

The chain has TRBV18 and TRBJ1-2, with a tentative D call TRBD1 (6 bases). The CDR3 runs 13 residues. Germline lookup yields CDR1 KGHSH and CDR2 LQKENI. The germline V and J ends were trimmed by 2 bases and 8 bases, with 12 bases remaining between them. The CDR3 nucleotides are TGTGCCAGCTCACCAGAAGGGGGTACCGGCTACACCTTC. Amino acids: CASSPEGGTGYTF.

This clone turned up a few times. The gene calls are TRBV27 and TRBJ1-4; D is perhaps TRBD1 (5 bases). The V end was cut by 7 bases, the J end by 4 bases, with 19 bases between. Germline loops: CDR1 MNHEY, CDR2 SMNVEV (reference sequence). The CDR3 covers 16 residues. CDR3 protein: CASTPYWGGNNEKLFF. The CDR3 DNA is TGTGCCAGCACCCCTTATTGGGGGGGAAATAATGAAAAACTGTTTTTT.

The V call is TRBV7-8, the J call TRBJ1-5, with 9 bases that match TRBD1. The V gene end was trimmed by 2 bases and the J gene end by 6 bases; junction bases not matched to a gene: 5. CDR3 length: 15 amino acids. CDR1 is SGHVS, CDR2 FQNEAQ, per germline. CDR3 bases: TGTGCCAGCAGCTTAAGGGACAGGGATCGTCAGCCCCAGCATTTT. Translation gives CASSLRDRDRQPQHF. Looking up the rest from reference TRBV7-8 and TRBJ1-5 gives the full variable domain: GAGVSQSPRYKVAKRGQDVALRCDPISGHVSLFWYQQALGQGPEFLTYFQNEAQLDKSGLPSDRFFAERPEGSVSTLKIQRTQQEDSAVYLCASSLRDRDRQPQHFGDGTRLSIL.

The chain joins TRBV7-3 to TRBJ2-1; tentative D call: TRBD1 (5 bases). The CDR3 is 14 amino acids. V lost 4 bases to trimming and J lost 5 bases, with 12 bases between them. Looked up from germline, CDR1 is SGHTA and CDR2 is FQGTGA. CDR3 residues: CASSSDSLNNEQFF. CDR3 bases: TGTGCCAGCAGCTCCGACAGCCTGAACAATGAGCAGTTCTTC.

V is TRBV4-1 and J is TRBJ2-2, with D possibly matching TRBD1 (6 bases). V was cut by 0 bases and J by 9 bases, with 14 bases left in between. CDR1 and CDR2 from the germline V gene are MGHRA and YSYEKL. CDR3 length equals 15 residues. CDR3 coding DNA: TGCGCCAGCAGCCAAGAGCCAGGGGATACCTGGGAGCTGTTTTTT. The encoded protein is CASSQEPGDTWELFF.

The CDR3 DNA reads TGTGCCAGCAGCCACTGGATGGAGAATACGCAGTATTTT. Its protein is CASSHWMENTQYF. The genes are TRBV3-1 (or the pseudogene TRBV3-2) and TRBJ2-3; no clear D gene. This CDR3 region has 13 residues. The ends were cut back, 3 bases at V and 7 bases at J, with 11 bases in the middle. Germline V gives CDR1 LGHDT, CDR2 YNNKEL (reference sequence).

The rearrangement uses TRBV2 and TRBJ2-5; a possible D gene is TRBD1 (5 bases). This CDR3 comprises 14 residues. The germline CDR1 and CDR2 sequences are SNHLY and FYNNEI. With 7 bases removed from V and 2 bases from J, the gap between germline ends came to 14 bases. The CDR3 here is CASNGLGPQETQYF. The CDR3 coding sequence is TGTGCCAGCAATGGCCTGGGGCCTCAAGAGACCCAGTACTTC.

This clone appeared a single time. The chain joins TRBV6-5 to TRBJ2-3, with 11 bases matching TRBD2. The V and J ends lost 0 bases and 5 bases, in that order; junction bases with no gene match: 1. Germline CDR1 and CDR2: MNHEY and SVGAGI. The CDR3 extends over 15 amino acids. This CDR3 reads CASSYSTSGRDTQYF. As DNA, the CDR3 is TGTGCCAGCAGTTACTCCACTAGCGGGAGAGATACGCAGTATTTT.